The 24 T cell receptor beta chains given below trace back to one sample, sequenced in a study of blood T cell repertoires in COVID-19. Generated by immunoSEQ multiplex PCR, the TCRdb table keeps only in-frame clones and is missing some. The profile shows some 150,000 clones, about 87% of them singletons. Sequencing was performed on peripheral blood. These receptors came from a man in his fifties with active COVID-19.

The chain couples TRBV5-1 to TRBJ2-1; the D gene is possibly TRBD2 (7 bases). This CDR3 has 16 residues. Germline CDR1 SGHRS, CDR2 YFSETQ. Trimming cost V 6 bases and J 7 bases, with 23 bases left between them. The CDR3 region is CASNDPRGGLRNEQFF. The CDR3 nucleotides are TGCGCCAGCAACGATCCTAGGGGGGGCCTAAGGAATGAGCAGTTCTTC.

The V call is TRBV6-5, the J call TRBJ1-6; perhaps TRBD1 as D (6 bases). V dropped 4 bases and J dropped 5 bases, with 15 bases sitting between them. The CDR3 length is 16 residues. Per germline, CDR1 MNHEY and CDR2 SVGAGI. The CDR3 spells CASSWGGGINNSPLHF. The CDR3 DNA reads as TGTGCCAGCAGTTGGGGAGGGGGAATAAATAATTCACCCCTCCACTTT.

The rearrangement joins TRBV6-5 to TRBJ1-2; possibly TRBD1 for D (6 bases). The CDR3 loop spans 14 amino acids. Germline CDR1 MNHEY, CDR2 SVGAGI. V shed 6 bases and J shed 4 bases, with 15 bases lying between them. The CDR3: CASRRTTGLYGYTF. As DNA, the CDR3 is TGTGCCAGCAGACGAACTACAGGGCTCTATGGCTACACCTTC.

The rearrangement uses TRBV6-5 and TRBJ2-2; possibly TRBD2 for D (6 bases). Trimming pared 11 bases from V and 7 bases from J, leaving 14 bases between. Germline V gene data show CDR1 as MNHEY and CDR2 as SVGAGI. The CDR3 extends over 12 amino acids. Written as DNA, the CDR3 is TGTGCCTCCTCCGCGGGGCTCGGGGAGCTGTTTTTT. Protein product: CASSAGLGELFF.

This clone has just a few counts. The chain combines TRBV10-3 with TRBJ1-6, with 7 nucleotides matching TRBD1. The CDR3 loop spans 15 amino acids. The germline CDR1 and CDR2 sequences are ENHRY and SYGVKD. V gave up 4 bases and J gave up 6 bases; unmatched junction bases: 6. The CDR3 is CAISGQGVLNSPLHF. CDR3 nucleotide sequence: TGTGCCATCAGTGGGCAGGGGGTCCTTAATTCACCCCTCCACTTT.

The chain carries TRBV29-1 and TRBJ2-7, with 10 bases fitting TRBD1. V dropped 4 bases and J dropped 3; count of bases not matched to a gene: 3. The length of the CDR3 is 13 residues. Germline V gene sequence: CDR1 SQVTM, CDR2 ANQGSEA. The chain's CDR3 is CSVVGTGDYEQYF. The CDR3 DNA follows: TGCAGCGTTGTAGGGACAGGGGACTACGAGCAGTACTTC.

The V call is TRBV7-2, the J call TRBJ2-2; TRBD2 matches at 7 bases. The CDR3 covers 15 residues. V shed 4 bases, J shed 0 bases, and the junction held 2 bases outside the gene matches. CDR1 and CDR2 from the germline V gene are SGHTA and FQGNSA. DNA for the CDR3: TGTGCCAGCAGCTCGGGACTATCGAACACCGGGGAGCTGTTTTTT. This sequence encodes CASSSGLSNTGELFF.

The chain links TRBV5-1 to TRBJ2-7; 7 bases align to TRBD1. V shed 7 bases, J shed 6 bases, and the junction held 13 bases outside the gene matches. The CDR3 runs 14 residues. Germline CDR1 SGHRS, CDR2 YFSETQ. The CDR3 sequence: CASHQGVAASEQYF. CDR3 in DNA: TGCGCCAGCCACCAGGGGGTAGCTGCTTCCGAGCAGTACTTC.

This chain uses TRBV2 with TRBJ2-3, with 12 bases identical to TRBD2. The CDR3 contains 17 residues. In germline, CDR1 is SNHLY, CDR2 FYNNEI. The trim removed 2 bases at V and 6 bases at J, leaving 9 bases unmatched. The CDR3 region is CASSEQPLAGGPDTQYF. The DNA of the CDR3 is TGTGCCAGCAGTGAACAGCCTCTAGCGGGGGGGCCTGATACGCAGTATTTT.

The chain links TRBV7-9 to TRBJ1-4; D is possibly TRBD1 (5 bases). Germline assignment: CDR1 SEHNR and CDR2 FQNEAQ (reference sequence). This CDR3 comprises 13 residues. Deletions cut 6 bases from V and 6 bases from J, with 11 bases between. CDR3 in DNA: TGTGCCAGCAGTCCGGGGGAAGATGAAAAACTGTTTTTT. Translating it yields CASSPGEDEKLFF.

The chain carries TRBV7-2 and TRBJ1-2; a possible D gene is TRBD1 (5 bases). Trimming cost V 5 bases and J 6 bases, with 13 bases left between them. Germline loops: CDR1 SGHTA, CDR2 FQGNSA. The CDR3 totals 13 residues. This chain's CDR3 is CASSPGGGHGYTF. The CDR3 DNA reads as TGTGCCAGCAGCCCCGGCGGGGGTCATGGCTACACCTTC.

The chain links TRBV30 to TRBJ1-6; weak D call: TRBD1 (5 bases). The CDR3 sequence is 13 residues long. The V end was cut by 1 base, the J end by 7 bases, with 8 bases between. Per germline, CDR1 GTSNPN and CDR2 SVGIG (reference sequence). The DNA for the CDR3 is TGTGCCTGGAGTGAGGGGTCAAATTCACCCCTCCACTTT. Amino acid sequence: CAWSEGSNSPLHF.

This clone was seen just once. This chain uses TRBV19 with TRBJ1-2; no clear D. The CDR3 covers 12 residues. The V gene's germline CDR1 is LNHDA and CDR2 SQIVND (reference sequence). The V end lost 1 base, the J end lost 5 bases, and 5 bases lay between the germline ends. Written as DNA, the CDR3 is TGTGCCAGTAGTATAGCCTCGTATGGCTACACCTTC. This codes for CASSIASYGYTF.

As DNA, the CDR3 is TGTGCCAGCAGTACAACAGGGGCGGGCGAGCAGTACTTC. It codes for CASSTTGAGEQYF. The genes are TRBV2 and TRBJ2-7, with 7 bases that match TRBD1. The germline CDR1 and CDR2 sequences are SNHLY and FYNNEI. V dropped 5 bases and J dropped 6; count of bases not matched to a gene: 7. This CDR3 contains 13 residues.

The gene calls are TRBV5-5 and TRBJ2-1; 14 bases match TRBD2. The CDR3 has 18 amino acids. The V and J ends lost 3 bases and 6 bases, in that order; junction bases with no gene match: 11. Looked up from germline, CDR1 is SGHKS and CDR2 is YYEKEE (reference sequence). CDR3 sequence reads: CASSSRLAGGLRVNEQFF. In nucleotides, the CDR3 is TGTGCCAGCAGCTCGAGACTAGCGGGGGGGCTGCGGGTCAATGAGCAGTTCTTC.

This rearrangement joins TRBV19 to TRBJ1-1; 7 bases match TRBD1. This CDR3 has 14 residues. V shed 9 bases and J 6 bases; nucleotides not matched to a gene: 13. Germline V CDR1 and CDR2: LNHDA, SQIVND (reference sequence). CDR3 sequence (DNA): TGTGCCAGCTCCGTGGGGACAGAGGGGGCTGAAGCTTTCTTT. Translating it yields CASSVGTEGAEAFF.

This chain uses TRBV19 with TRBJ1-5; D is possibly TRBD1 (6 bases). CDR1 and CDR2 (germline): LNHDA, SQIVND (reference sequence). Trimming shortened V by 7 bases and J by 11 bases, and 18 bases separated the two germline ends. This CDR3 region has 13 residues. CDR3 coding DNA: TGTGCCAGTATCCCCAGGGGAAACGGGGCCCAGCATTTT. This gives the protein CASIPRGNGAQHF.

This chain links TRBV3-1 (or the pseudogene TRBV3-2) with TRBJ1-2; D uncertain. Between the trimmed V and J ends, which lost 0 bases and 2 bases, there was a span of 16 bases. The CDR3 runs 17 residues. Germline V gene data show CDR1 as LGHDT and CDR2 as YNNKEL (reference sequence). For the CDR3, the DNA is TGTGCCAGCAGCCAAGATGGTCCCTTCGTAGCCAACTATGGCTACACCTTC. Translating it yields CASSQDGPFVANYGYTF.

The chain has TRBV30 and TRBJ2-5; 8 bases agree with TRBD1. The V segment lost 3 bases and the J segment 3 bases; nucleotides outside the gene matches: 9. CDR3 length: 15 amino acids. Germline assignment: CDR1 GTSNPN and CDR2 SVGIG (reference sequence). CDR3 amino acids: CAWSRTGRREETQYF. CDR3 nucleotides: TGTGCCTGGAGCAGGACAGGGAGGAGAGAAGAGACCCAGTACTTC.

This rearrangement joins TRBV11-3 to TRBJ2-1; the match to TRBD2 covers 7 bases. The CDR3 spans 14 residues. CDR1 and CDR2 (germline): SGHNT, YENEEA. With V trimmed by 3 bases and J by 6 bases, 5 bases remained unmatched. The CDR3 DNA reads TGTGCCAGCAGCTTGGGGGGGTTGACCAATGAGCAGTTCTTC. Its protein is CASSLGGLTNEQFF.

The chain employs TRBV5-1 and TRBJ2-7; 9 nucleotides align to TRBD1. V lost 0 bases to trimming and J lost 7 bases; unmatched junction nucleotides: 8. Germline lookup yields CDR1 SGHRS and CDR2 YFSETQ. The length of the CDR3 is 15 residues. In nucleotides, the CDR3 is TGCGCCAGCAGCTTGGGGGACAGGGATTCGGGAGAGCAGTACTTC. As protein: CASSLGDRDSGEQYF. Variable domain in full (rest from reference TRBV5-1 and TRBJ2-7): KAGVTQTPRYLIKTRGQQVTLSCSPISGHRSVSWYQQTPGQGLQFLFEYFSETQRNKGNFPGRFSGRQFSNSRSEMNVSTLELGDSALYLCASSLGDRDSGEQYFGPGTRLTVT.

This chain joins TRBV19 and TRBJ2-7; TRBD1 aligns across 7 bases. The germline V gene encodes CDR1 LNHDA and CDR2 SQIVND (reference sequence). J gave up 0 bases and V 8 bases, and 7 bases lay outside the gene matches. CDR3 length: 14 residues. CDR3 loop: CASRRTGSSYEQYF. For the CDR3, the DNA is TGTGCCAGTCGCCGGACAGGTAGCTCCTACGAGCAGTACTTC. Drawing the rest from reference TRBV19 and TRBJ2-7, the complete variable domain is DGGITQSPKYLFRKEGQNVTLSCEQNLNHDAMYWYRQDPGQGLRLIYYSQIVNDFQKGDIAEGYSVSREKKESFPLTVTSAQKNPTAFYLCASRRTGSSYEQYFGPGTRLTVT.

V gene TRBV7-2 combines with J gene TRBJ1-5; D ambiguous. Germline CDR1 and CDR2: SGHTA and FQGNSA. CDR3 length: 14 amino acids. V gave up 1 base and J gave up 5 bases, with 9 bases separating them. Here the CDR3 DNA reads TGTGCCAGCAGCTTAGGGCTTCCCTATCAGCCCCAGCATTTT. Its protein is CASSLGLPYQPQHF.

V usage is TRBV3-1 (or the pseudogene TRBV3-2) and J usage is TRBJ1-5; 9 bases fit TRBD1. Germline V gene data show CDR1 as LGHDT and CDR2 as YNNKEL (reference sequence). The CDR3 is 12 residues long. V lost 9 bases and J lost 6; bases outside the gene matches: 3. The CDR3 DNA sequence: TGTGCCAGTGGACAGGGGAGTCAGCCCCAGCATTTT. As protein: CASGQGSQPQHF.